A selection of T cell receptor beta chains follows, all from one sample in a study of blood T cell repertoires in COVID-19. Using immunoSEQ multiplex PCR, the repertoire was profiled, and TCRdb retains in-frame clones only, with some absent. Found here are 300,000 to 400,000 clones, roughly nine tenths of them singletons; the top ten hold less than 3.5%. The sample comprised peripheral blood. The source of these receptors is a woman aged 25 to 45 with COVID-19, enrolled during active disease. Each CDR3 is given with its conserved first and last residue. A D gene is named only where the DNA matches it firmly. Where a row states a size, it is once, few, many or the class of an expanded clone; other rows omit it.

D	J	size	V	DNA	CDR3
-	TRBJ1-1	-	TRBV6-5	TGTGCCAGCAGGCCAAGAGAAAACACTGAAGCTTTCTTT	CASRPRENTEAFF
TRBD2	TRBJ2-1	-	TRBV19	TGTGCCAGTAGTGCCCAGGGAAGCGGGGGTTACAATGAGCAGTTCTTC	CASSAQGSGGYNEQFF
TRBD1	TRBJ1-2	-	TRBV3-1/TRBV3-2	TGTGCCAGCAGCCAGGGGACAGGGTCCCATGGCTACACCTTC	CASSQGTGSHGYTF
TRBD1	TRBJ2-5	-	TRBV6-2/TRBV6-3	TGTGCCAGCAGTTCCGGGACAGTCGGAGAGACCCAGTACTTC	CASSSGTVGETQYF
TRBD2	TRBJ2-1	-	TRBV27	TGTGCCAGCAGTCCCCGGACTAGCGGGCCCTACAATGAGCAGTTCTTC	CASSPRTSGPYNEQFF
-	TRBJ1-1	few	TRBV27	TGTGCCAGCAGTTTATCGTGGAGGGTTGGAACTGAAGCTTTCTTT	CASSLSWRVGTEAFF
TRBD2	TRBJ2-1	-	TRBV7-7	TGTGCTAGCAGCTTAGGGCTAGCGGGAGGGGAGCAGTTCTTC	CASSLGLAGGEQFF
-	TRBJ1-1	few	TRBV6-1	TGTGCCAGCAGTGATACCCTCTCGGGGTTGTCTGAAGCTTTCTTT	CASSDTLSGLSEAFF
-	TRBJ2-7	-	TRBV12-3/TRBV12-4	TGTGCCAGCAGTCCAAGGACGGGGTACGAGCAGTACTTC	CASSPRTGYEQYF
-	TRBJ2-5	-	TRBV5-1	TGCGCCAGCAGCTTGGCCGGCAGGGACCAAGAGACCCAGTACTTC	CASSLAGRDQETQYF
TRBD1	TRBJ1-1	-	TRBV19	TGTGCCAGTCGCCTCAGGGGGTTGGGGTACACTGAAGCTTTCTTT	CASRLRGLGYTEAFF
-	TRBJ1-6	-	TRBV3-1/TRBV3-2	TGTGCCAGCAGCCGGAGAGGGGGTTCACCCCTCCACTTT	CASSRRGGSPLHF
TRBD1	TRBJ2-3	-	TRBV5-1	TGCGCCAGCAGCCTGGAACCGGGACAGAGCACAGATACGCAGTATTTT	CASSLEPGQSTDTQYF
TRBD2	TRBJ2-3	-	TRBV19	TGTGCCAGTAGTATAGGGACTAGCGGCAGCACAGATACGCAGTATTTT	CASSIGTSGSTDTQYF
-	TRBJ2-1	few	TRBV27	TGTGCCAGCAGTTTATTCCGAGGATACAATGAGCAGTTCTTC	CASSLFRGYNEQFF
-	TRBJ2-1	-	TRBV7-2	TGTGCCAGCAGCTTAGGGGTCGAGACTTACAATGAGCAGTTCTTC	CASSLGVETYNEQFF
TRBD1	TRBJ1-1	few	TRBV2	TGTGCCAGCAGGGAGACAGGGAACAAATACACTGAAGCTTTCTTT	CASRETGNKYTEAFF
TRBD1	TRBJ2-1	-	TRBV3-1/TRBV3-2	TGTGCCAGCAGCCAACCGGGACAGCGAGTCTCCTACAATGAGCAGTTCTTC	CASSQPGQRVSYNEQFF
-	TRBJ2-1	-	TRBV6-5	TGTGCCAGCAGTCCTTCCCGGGAGATTGATAATGAGCAGTTCTTC	CASSPSREIDNEQFF
TRBD2	TRBJ2-1	-	TRBV18	TGTGCCAGCTCACCATCGATGATAGCGGGAGGGTCCTACAATGAGCAGTTCTTC	CASSPSMIAGGSYNEQFF
TRBD1	TRBJ1-1	-	TRBV30	TGTGCCTGGAGTGGACAGGGGACCCAAGCTTTCTTT	CAWSGQGTQAFF
TRBD2	TRBJ2-3	-	TRBV2	TGTGCCAGCAGTGAGAGGTCGGGAGGGTTTAAAGATACGCAGTATTTT	CASSERSGGFKDTQYF
TRBD1	TRBJ1-5	-	TRBV7-6	TGTGCCAGCAGCAACCGACAGGGGGGGAATCTTGAGCCCCAGCATTTT	CASSNRQGGNLEPQHF
TRBD1	TRBJ1-1	once	TRBV5-1	TGCGCCAGCAGGCGGGAACAGGGGCTGAACACTGAAGCTTTCTTT	CASRREQGLNTEAFF
-	TRBJ1-2	few	TRBV11-2	TGTGCCAGCAGCCCCCCGGACTCGGAGTATGGCTACACCTTC	CASSPPDSEYGYTF
-	TRBJ2-2	-	TRBV4-3	TGCGCCAGCAGCCAAGAGTGGCTAGCCTCCGGGGAGCTGTTTTTT	CASSQEWLASGELFF
TRBD1	TRBJ2-2	few	TRBV5-1	TGCGCCAGCAGCTTGGCGGGACAGGGGAACACCGGGGAGCTGTTTTTT	CASSLAGQGNTGELFF
-	TRBJ1-6	-	TRBV2	TGTGCCAGCAGTGTGGTCAGGGCGGATTCACCCCTCCACTTT	CASSVVRADSPLHF
TRBD2	TRBJ2-7	few	TRBV12-3/TRBV12-4	TGTGCCAGCAGTTTGGCGGGGGACGAGCAGTACTTC	CASSLAGDEQYF
-	TRBJ2-2	-	TRBV7-8	TGTGCCAGCAGCTTGCAGCGGACGAACACCGGGGAGCTGTTTTTT	CASSLQRTNTGELFF
TRBD1	TRBJ1-1	few	TRBV28	TGTGCCAGCAAAGGGACAGGGGGCTTGGGTGAAGCTTTCTTT	CASKGTGGLGEAFF
TRBD2	TRBJ2-1	-	TRBV2	TGTGCCAGCAGTGACCCTAGCGGGGGGTTTCATGAGCAGTTCTTC	CASSDPSGGFHEQFF
TRBD1	TRBJ2-3	-	TRBV24-1	TGTGCCACCAGTGACCCACAGGGGACAGATACGCAGTATTTT	CATSDPQGTDTQYF
-	TRBJ2-7	-	TRBV6-6	TGTGCCAGCAGTTACCCGGGACACTTCGCCCACGAGCAGTACTTC	CASSYPGHFAHEQYF
-	TRBJ1-5	-	TRBV28	TGTGCCAGCAGTTTTTCTTCAGGGGTGAAGCCCCAGCATTTT	CASSFSSGVKPQHF
-	TRBJ2-1	-	TRBV19	TGTGCCAGTAGTTCGGGTGGGGGGTTCCCTTACAATGAGCAGTTCTTC	CASSSGGGFPYNEQFF
TRBD1	TRBJ2-3	-	TRBV5-6	TGTGCCAGCAGCTCGGCGGGACAGGGGGTAGATACGCAGTATTTT	CASSSAGQGVDTQYF
-	TRBJ1-2	-	TRBV20-1	TGCGCAACTCGTTGGAACTATGGCTACACCTTC	CATRWNYGYTF
TRBD1	TRBJ1-2	-	TRBV5-5	TGTGCCAGCTTCCCGGGGGCAGGGGGCGACTATGGCTACACCTTC	CASFPGAGGDYGYTF
-	TRBJ1-3	-	TRBV2	TGTGCCAGCAGTGAATCGGGTACCTCTGGAAACACCATATATTTT	CASSESGTSGNTIYF
-	TRBJ1-4	-	TRBV27	TGTGCCAGCAGTTTCATAAATGGGCAGGGCAGAGAAAAACTGTTTTTT	CASSFINGQGREKLFF
TRBD1	TRBJ1-6	-	TRBV7-2	TGTGCCAGCAGCTCCCGGGACAGGGGGCTACCCCTCCACTTT	CASSSRDRGLPLHF
TRBD1	TRBJ1-4	-	TRBV28	TGTGCCAGCAGTTTATCTTACAGGGGTGGGGCGGGGCTGTTTTTT	CASSLSYRGGAGLFF
TRBD1	TRBJ1-1	-	TRBV7-2	TGTGCCAGCAGCCGCCCCCGGGACAGGGGGGGCACTGAAGCTTTCTTT	CASSRPRDRGGTEAFF
TRBD2	TRBJ2-1	-	TRBV19	TGTGCCAGTAGTATTGGGACTAGCATGGGCAATGAGCAGTTCTTC	CASSIGTSMGNEQFF
TRBD1	TRBJ2-5	-	TRBV28	TGTGCCAGCAGTACCCGAGAGGGGGCGAGGGAGACCCAGTACTTC	CASSTREGARETQYF
-	TRBJ1-3	-	TRBV2	TGTGCCAGCAGTGAACTCCGGACACCTGGAAACACCATATATTTT	CASSELRTPGNTIYF
-	TRBJ2-7	-	TRBV6-2/TRBV6-3	TGTGCCAGCAGTGAGTACCGCGAGCAGTACTTC	CASSEYREQYF
-	TRBJ2-1	-	TRBV6-5	TGTGCCAGCAAGGCGGGTCCGGGCAATGAGCAGTTCTTC	CASKAGPGNEQFF
-	TRBJ1-2	-	TRBV6-2/TRBV6-3	TGTGCCAGCACCCCGACAGGAGCTGGTGGCTACACCTTC	CASTPTGAGGYTF
-	TRBJ2-1	-	TRBV21-1	TGTGCCAGCAGCAAGGGCAGTCAGCTCTCCTACAATGAGCAGTTCTTC	CASSKGSQLSYNEQFF
TRBD2	TRBJ2-1	-	TRBV10-3	TGTGCCGTCAGTGGACTAGGTCACAATGAGCAGTTCTTC	CAVSGLGHNEQFF
-	TRBJ1-6	once	TRBV7-9	TGTGCCAGCAGCTTAGTTGTTCAGGAATCACCCCTCCACTTT	CASSLVVQESPLHF
TRBD1	TRBJ1-2	-	TRBV2	TGTGCCAGCAGAGGGACAGGGGGTGGTGGCTACACCTTC	CASRGTGGGGYTF
-	TRBJ2-1	-	TRBV6-5	TGTGCCAGCAGTTACTCTCTGGGGCGCGTCAATGAGCAGTTCTTC	CASSYSLGRVNEQFF
-	TRBJ1-2	-	TRBV11-2	TGTGCCAGCAGCTTAGTTGGGGGCCACGGCTACACCTTC	CASSLVGGHGYTF
TRBD1	TRBJ1-6	-	TRBV19	TGTGCCAGTAGTGAGGGGACAGCCTATTCACCCCTCCACTTT	CASSEGTAYSPLHF